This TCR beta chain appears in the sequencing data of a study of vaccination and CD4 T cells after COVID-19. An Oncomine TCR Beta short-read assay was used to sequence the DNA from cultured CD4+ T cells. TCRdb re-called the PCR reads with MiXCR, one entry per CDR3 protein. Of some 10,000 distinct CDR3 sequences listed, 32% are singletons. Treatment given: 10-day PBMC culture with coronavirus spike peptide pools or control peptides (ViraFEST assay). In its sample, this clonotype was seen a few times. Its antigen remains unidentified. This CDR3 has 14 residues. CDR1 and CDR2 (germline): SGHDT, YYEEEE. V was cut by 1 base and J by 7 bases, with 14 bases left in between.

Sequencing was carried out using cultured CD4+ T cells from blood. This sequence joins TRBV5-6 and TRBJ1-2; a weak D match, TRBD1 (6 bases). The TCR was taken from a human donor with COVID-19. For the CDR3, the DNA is TGTGCCAGCAGCTTGTTTCAGGGGTTGATTGGCTACACCTTC. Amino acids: CASSLFQGLIGYTF. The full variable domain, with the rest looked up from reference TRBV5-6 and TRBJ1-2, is DAGVTQSPTHLIKTRGQQVTLRCSPKSGHDTVSWYQQALGQGPQFIFQYYEEEERQRGNFPDRFSGHQFPNYSSELNVNALLLGDSALYLCASSLFQGLIGYTFGSGTRLTVV.